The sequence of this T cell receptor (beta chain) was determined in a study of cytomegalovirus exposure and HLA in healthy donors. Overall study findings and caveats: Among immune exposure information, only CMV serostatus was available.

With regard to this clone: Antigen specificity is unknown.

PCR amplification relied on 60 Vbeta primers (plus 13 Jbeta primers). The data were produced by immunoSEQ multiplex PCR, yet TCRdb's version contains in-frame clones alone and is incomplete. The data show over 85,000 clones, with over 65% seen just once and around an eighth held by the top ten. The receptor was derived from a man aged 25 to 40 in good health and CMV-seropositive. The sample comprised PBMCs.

CDR3 loop: CASSPPGQAYEQYF. CDR3 sequence (DNA): TGTGCCAGCAGCCCCCCAGGACAGGCCTACGAGCAGTACTTC. The chain couples TRBV7-6 to TRBJ2-7; 7 bases align to TRBD1. Germline CDR1 reads SGHVS; CDR2 reads FNYEAQ. CDR3 length: 14 residues. The ends lost 5 bases at V and 2 bases at J; junction bases unmatched: 6.